This T cell receptor beta chain was captured in a study of T cell changes during pregnancy in multiple sclerosis. The protocol was immunoSEQ multiplex PCR, while the TCRdb copy is restricted to in-frame clones and leaves out a portion. The repertoire includes some 37,000 clones, 88% of them detected once, and 1.2% sits in the top ten. Germline CDR1 reads MGHRA; CDR2 reads YSYEKL. The J segment lost 1 base and the V segment lost 4 bases, leaving 7 bases of the junction unmatched. The CDR3 spans 16 residues. The sample here was CD4+ T cells from peripheral blood mononuclear cells, taken before pregnancy. The rearrangement joins TRBV4-1 to TRBJ1-2, with 9 positions matching TRBD1. This receptor was identified in a female donor with multiple sclerosis, enrolled in a pregnancy study. CDR3 region: CASSPERQGDNYGYTF. CDR3 bases: TGCGCCAGCAGCCCGGAGAGACAGGGGGATAACTATGGCTACACCTTC.